This TCR beta chain originates from a study of shared clonotypes between healthy human individuals (dated by TCRdb to about 2020). Study-wide context: The cohort comprised a couple of women and three men aged 18 to 49 years. For each donor, CD4 naive and CD4 memory were each given three plates, CD8 naive was given two plates, and CD8 memory was given one plate. Blood TCR repertoires of about five healthy adults were deeply sequenced to estimate repertoire size and the extent of clonotype sharing between individuals. To increase sequencing depth and limit assay-specific biases, different laboratories used diverse techniques to prepare libraries and sequence TCR repertoires. Each donor's leukapheresis produced roughly between about 0.85 and 10 billion PBMCs.

The CDR3 holds 16 amino acids from the cysteine to the phenylalanine. The DNA shown is the 48-base CDR3, in frame from base 1. The junction shows trimming of 1 base on V and 4 bases on J, plus 15 bases between the germline ends. Reading the germline V gene gives CDR1 MGHRA and CDR2 YSYEKL. Using the deep immunoSEQ assay, TCR CDR3 regions were amplified from genomic DNA by multiplex PCR. For each cell subset, the extracted genomic DNA was distributed evenly across all wells of several immunoSEQ 96-well plates, and each plate served as one replicate. For sorted subsets, around 200 ng genomic DNA, equal to tens of thousands of T cell genomes, was loaded into each replicate PCR. Purified libraries were measured with a Qubit 3.0 fluorometer, size-checked on a Bioanalyzer 2100, and measured again with the KAPA Library Quantification kit. A separate single-read 150-cycle Illumina NextSeq 550 flow cell was used to sequence each immunoSEQ 96-well plate. In the original analysis: Because the immunoSEQ output included only junctional sequences and no quality scores, the filtering could not be the same as the filtering used for full-length reads. To assign V/J genes and CDR3, sequences were annotated using PyIR, a Python wrapper for IgBLAST v1.9, with IMGT germline references. Reads with weak V/J assignments (E-value above 1e-6), missing CDR3, stop codons, out-of-frame junctions, or ambiguous translated residues were removed. A V3J clonotype was defined by an identical inferred V gene, J gene, and CDR3 amino acid sequence. To compute the percentage overlap between repertoires, the number of shared unique clonotypes was divided by the size of the smaller repertoire. RTK rarefaction, the Chao1 estimator, and Recon v2.1 estimates of unobserved clonotypes were used to assess repertoire richness. Generation probabilities for all TCRbeta clonotypes obtained by the gDNA method from a handful of donors were computed using OLGA. TCRdb provides this immuneACCESS table in a form limited to in-frame rearrangements. Some clones are lacking; in checked studies, under half of them reflect an unresolved V gene, and why the rest are absent is not known. That table gives V, J and clone size, and the DNA gave D and trimming. The sample profile shows 550,000 to 700,000 clones; roughly 72% of them were found once. Roughly 2% of the sample comes from the top ten.

In regard to this clone: Its specific antigen is unknown. No quality values exist for individual bases; no much larger clone is one base distant.

General conclusions and limits of the study: Naive subsets generally had larger estimated clonotype richness than memory subsets did. Because the study included a small number of donors, the genetic and exposure-history diversity represented was limited. Sampling was restricted to blood, and TCR repertoires in tissue are likely to differ from TCR repertoires in blood. Even with the large sequencing depth, rarefaction of the sorted-subset datasets indicated that sequencing was incomplete. Pairwise subsampling led to the expectation that sequencing depth would affect the degree of clonotype sharing among donors. Clonotypes shared by all four sorted-subset donors showed higher generation probabilities than non-shared clonotypes. Across several donors, 4.5% to 6.5% of naive CD4, roughly 3.8% of naive CD8, 2.3% of memory CD4, and approximately 0.4% of memory CD8 clonotypes were shared.

The donors were healthy, HIV-negative adults with no recently reported acute infections or vaccinations. All donors were Caucasian adults living in Nashville, Tennessee, USA. CD4+ T cells were enriched through magnetic negative selection, after which naive cells were positively selected on CD45RA and the remaining negative fraction served as the memory subset. Blood was collected by leukapheresis, and PBMCs were isolated by Ficoll-Histopaque density gradient centrifugation and then cryopreserved in liquid nitrogen vapor phase. Analytical flow cytometry was used to check the purity and quantity of each magnetically sorted T cell population. Each sorted fraction had its genomic DNA isolated and then quantified by UV absorbance on a Nanodrop 2000c.

The chain links TRBV4-1 with TRBJ2-3; the D gene cannot be resolved beyond TRBD1 or TRBD2, each matching 5 bases. Sequencing was carried out using memory CD4+ T cells sorted from blood. What this sample's cell subset or site label stands for: CD45RA-negative fraction. This receptor was taken from a woman aged 25 to 39 in good health. In nucleotides, the sequence is TGCGCCAGCAGCCAAGGGGGAGTTGGGGCCGCAGATACGCAGTATTTT. Its product reads: CASSQGGVGAADTQYF.